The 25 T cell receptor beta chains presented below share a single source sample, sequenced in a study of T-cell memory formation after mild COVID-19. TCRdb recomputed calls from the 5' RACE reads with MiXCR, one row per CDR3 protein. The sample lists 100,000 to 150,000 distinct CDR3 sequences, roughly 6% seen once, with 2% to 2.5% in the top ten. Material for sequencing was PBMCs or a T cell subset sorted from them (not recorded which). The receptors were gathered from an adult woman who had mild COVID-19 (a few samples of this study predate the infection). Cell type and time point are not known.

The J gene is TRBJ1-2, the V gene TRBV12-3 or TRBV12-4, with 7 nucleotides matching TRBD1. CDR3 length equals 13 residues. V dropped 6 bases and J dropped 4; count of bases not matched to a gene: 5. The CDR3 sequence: CASSKQGIYGYTF. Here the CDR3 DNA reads TGTGCCAGCAGCAAACAGGGGATCTATGGCTACACCTTC.

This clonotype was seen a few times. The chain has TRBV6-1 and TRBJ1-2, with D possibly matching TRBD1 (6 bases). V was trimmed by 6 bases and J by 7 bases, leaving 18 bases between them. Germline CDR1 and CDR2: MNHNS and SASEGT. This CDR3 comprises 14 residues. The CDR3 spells CASSPGGGLLGYTF. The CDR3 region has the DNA TGTGCCAGCAGCCCCGGGGGGGGCTTGCTTGGCTACACCTTC.

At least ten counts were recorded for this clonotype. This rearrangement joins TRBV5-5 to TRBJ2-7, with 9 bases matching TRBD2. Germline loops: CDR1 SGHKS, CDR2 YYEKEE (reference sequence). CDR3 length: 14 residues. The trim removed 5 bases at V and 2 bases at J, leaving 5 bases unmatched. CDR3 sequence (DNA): TGTGCCAGCAGTACGACTAGCGGTCCCTACGAGCAGTACTTC. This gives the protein CASSTTSGPYEQYF.

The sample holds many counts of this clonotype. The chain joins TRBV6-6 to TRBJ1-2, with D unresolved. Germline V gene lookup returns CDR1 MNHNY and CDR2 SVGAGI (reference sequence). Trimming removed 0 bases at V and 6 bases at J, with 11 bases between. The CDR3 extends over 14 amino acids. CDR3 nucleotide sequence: TGTGCCAGCAGTTACTCGAACAGCCCCGATGGCTACACCTTC. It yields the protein CASSYSNSPDGYTF.

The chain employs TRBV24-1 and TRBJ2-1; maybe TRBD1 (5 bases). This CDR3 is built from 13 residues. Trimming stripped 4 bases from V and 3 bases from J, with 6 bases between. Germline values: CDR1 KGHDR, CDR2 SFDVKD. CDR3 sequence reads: CATSEDSYNEQFF. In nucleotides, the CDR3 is TGTGCCACCAGTGAAGACAGCTACAATGAGCAGTTCTTC.

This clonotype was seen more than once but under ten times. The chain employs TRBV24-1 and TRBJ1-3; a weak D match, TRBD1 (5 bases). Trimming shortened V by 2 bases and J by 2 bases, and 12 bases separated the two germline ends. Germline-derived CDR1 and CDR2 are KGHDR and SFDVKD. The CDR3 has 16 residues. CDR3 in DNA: TGTGCCACCAGTGATTCAAGGGGAGGCCCTGGAAACACCATATATTTT. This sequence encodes CATSDSRGGPGNTIYF.

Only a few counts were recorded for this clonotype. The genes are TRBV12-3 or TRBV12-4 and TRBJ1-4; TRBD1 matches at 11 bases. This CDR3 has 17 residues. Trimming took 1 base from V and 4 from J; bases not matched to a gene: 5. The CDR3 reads CASSLGTGGWGNEKLFF. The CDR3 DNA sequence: TGTGCCAGCAGTTTAGGGACAGGGGGCTGGGGTAATGAAAAACTGTTTTTT.

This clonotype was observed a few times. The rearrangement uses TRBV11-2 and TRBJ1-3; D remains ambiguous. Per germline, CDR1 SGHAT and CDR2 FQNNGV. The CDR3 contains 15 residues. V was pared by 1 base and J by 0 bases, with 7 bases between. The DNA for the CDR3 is TGTGCCAGCAGCTTAGGTTGGAGCTCTGGAAACACCATATATTTT. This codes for CASSLGWSSGNTIYF.

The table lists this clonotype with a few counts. Written as DNA, the CDR3 is TGCAGCGTTGTTATAGAGTCATGGAGAAATGAAGCTTTCTTT. Translated, it gives CSVVIESWRNEAFF. This chain joins TRBV29-1 and TRBJ1-1; D gene unclear. CDR1 SQVTM and CDR2 ANQGSEA come from the germline V gene. This CDR3 is built from 14 residues. V lost 4 bases and J lost 7, with 19 bases in between. The entire variable domain, with the rest obtained from reference TRBV29-1 and TRBJ1-1, is as follows: SAVISQKPSRDICQRGTSLTIQCQVDSQVTMMFWYRQQPGQSLTLIATANQGSEATYESGFVIDKFPISRPNLTFSTLTVSNMSPEDSSIYLCSVVIESWRNEAFFGQGTRLTVV.

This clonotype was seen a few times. The CDR3 bases are TGCGCCAGCAGCATACGACAGGGAACCGGGGAGCTGTTTTTT. Translation: CASSIRQGTGELFF. The V and J genes are TRBV5-1 and TRBJ2-2; 7 bases are shared with TRBD1. Germline CDR1 and CDR2: SGHRS and YFSETQ. The CDR3 covers 14 residues. J gave up 5 bases and V 4 bases, and 5 bases lay outside the gene matches.

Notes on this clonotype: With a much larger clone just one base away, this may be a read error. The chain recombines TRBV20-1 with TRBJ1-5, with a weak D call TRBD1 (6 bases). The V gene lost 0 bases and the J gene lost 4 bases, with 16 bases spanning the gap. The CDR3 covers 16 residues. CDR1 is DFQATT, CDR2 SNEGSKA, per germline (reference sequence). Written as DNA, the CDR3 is TGCAGTGCTAGAGAGGGGGCGGCGTATAGAAATCAGCCCCAGCATTTT. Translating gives CSAREGAAYRNQPQHF.

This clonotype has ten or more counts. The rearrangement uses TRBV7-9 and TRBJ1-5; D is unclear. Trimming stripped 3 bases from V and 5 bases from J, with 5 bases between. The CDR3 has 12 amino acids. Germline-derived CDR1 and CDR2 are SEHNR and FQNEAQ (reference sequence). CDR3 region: CASSFSDQPQHF. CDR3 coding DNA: TGTGCCAGCAGCTTTTCGGATCAGCCCCAGCATTTT. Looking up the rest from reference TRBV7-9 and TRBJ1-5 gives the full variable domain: DTGVSQNPRHKITKRGQNVTFRCDPISEHNRLYWYRQTLGQGPEFLTYFQNEAQLEKSRLLSDRFSAERPKGSFSTLEIQRTEQGDSAMYLCASSFSDQPQHFGDGTRLSIL.

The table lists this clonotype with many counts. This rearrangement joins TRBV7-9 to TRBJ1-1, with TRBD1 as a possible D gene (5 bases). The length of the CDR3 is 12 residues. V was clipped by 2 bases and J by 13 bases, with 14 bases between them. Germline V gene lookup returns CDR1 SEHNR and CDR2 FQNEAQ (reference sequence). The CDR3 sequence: CASSLMRGAGFF. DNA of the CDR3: TGTGCCAGCAGCTTAATGAGGGGAGCAGGTTTCTTT.

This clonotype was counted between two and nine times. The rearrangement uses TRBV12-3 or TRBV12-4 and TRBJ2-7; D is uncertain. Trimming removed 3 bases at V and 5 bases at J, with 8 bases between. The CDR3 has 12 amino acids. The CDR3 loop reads CASSFLLDEQYF. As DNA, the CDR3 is TGTGCCAGCAGTTTCCTCCTAGACGAGCAGTACTTC.

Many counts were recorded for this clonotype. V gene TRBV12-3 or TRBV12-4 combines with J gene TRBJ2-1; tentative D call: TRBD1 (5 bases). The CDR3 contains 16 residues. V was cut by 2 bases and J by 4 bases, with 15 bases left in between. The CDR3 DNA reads TGTGCCAGCAGTTTAAAGGTAGGGCCAGGGTACAATGAGCAGTTCTTC. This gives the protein CASSLKVGPGYNEQFF.

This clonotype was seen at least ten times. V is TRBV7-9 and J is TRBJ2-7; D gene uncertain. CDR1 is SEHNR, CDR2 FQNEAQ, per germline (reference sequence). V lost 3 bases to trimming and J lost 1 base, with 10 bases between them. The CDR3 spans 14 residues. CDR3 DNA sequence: TGTGCCAGCAGCTTTGCGGTGATTTCCTACGAGCAGTACTTC. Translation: CASSFAVISYEQYF.

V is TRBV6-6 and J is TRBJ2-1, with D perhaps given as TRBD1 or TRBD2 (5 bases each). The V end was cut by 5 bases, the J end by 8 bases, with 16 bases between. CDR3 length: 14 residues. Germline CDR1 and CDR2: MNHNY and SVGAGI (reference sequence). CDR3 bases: TGTGCCAGCAGTGATGTTACAAGGGACCATGAGCAGTTCTTC. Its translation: CASSDVTRDHEQFF.

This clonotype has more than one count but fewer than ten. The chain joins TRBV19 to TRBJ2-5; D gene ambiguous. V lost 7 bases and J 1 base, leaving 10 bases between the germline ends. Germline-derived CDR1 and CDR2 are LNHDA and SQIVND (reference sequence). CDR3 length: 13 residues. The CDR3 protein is CASTTGPQETQYF. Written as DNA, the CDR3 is TGTGCCAGTACCACCGGGCCCCAAGAGACCCAGTACTTC.

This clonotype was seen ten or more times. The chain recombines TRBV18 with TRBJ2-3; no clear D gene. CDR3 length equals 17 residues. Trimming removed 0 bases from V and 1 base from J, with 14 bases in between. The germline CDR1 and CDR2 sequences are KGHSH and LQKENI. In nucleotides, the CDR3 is TGTGCCAGCTCACCACCGGGCACCCTCCGGGGCACAGATACGCAGTATTTT. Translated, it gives CASSPPGTLRGTDTQYF.

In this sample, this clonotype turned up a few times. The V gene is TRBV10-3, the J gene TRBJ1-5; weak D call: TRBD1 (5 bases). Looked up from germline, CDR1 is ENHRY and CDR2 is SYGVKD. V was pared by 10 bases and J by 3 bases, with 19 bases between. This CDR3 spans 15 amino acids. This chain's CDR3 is CASGRTQGPNQPQHF. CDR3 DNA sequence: TGTGCCAGCGGGAGAACCCAGGGCCCCAATCAGCCCCAGCATTTT.

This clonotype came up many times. CDR3 nucleotide sequence: TGTGCCAGCAGCTTGGGGACTAGCGGGAGTGATGAGCAGTTCTTC. Its protein product is CASSLGTSGSDEQFF. The rearrangement uses TRBV7-9 and TRBJ2-1; 14 nucleotides match TRBD2. The V gene's germline CDR1 is SEHNR and CDR2 FQNEAQ (reference sequence). The V gene end was trimmed by 3 bases and the J gene end by 8 bases; junction bases not matched to a gene: 3. CDR3 length equals 15 residues.

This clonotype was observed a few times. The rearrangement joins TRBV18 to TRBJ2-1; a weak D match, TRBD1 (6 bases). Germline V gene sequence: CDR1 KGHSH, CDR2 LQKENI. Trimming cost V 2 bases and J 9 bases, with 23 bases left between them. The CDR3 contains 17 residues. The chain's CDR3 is CASSPSLDSISSSEQFF. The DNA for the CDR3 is TGTGCCAGCTCACCATCCCTGGACAGTATATCCTCCAGTGAGCAGTTCTTC.

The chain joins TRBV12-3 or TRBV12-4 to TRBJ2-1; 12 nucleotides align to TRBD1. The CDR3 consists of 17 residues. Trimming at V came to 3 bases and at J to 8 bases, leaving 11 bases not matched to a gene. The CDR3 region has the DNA TGTGCCAGCAGTTTCCCCCCGGGGACAGGGGGCTGGGATGAGCAGTTCTTC. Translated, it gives CASSFPPGTGGWDEQFF.

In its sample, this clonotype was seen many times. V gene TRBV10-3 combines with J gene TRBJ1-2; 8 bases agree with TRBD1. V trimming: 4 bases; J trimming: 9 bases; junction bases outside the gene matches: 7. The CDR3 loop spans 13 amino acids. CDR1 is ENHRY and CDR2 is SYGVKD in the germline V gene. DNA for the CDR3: TGTGCCATCAGTGGAACTGGACAGGGTAGCTACACCTTC. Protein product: CAISGTGQGSYTF.

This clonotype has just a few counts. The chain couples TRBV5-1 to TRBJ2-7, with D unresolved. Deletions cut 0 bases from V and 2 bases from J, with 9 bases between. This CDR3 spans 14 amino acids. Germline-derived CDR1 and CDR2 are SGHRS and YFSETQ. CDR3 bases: TGCGCCAGCAGCTTGGCCGTGGGGACCTACGAGCAGTACTTC. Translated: CASSLAVGTYEQYF.